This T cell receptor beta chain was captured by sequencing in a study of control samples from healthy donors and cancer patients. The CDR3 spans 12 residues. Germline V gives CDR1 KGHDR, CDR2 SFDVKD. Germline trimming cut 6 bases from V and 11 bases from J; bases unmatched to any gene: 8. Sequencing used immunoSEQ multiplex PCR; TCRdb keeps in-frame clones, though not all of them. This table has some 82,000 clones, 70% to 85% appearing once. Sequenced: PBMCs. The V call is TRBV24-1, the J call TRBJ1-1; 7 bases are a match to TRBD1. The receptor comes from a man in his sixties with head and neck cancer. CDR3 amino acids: CATSREQGKAFF. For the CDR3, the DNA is TGTGCCACCAGTAGAGAACAGGGGAAGGCTTTCTTT.